Only one count was recorded for the clone carrying this TCR beta chain. Its antigen is still unknown. The data were obtained in a study of CD8+CD57+ T cells in acquired aplastic anemia. Overall study context: Mean yield of DNA from sorted CD4+ and CD8+ cells was 3 to 3.5 ug.

The template for TCR beta VDJ and CDR3 sequence profiling was genomic DNA. Each CDR3 protein gets one entry after TCRdb re-called the reads with MiXCR. The sample contains about 200,000 distinct CDR3 sequences, over 55% of which appear only once. Study results and caveats: Overlapping CD8+ CDR3 repertoires of patients and controls contained nearly 30 shared sequences.

In germline, CDR1 is SNHLY, CDR2 FYNNEI. The CDR3 extends over 16 amino acids. V was pared by 1 base and J by 7 bases, with 7 bases of the junction left unmatched. Patients included in sequencing had previously demonstrated CD8+CD57+ cell expansion by flow cytometry. Untreated patients provided the blood samples, with no therapy given before sampling. This TCR was sampled from a human donor with aplastic anemia. Sequencing used sorted CD4+, CD8+, or CD8+CD57+ T cells (not recorded which) from PBMCs. The chain couples TRBV2 to TRBJ1-4, with TRBD1 identical over 9 bases. CDR3 sequence reads: CASSEGTGETFEKLFF. Written as DNA, the CDR3 is TGTGCCAGCAGTGAAGGGACAGGGGAGACATTTGAAAAACTGTTTTTT.